The next 19 T cell receptor beta chains were all read from a single sample in a study of CXCR3-negative and CXCR3-positive naive CD8 T cells. Whole-study results and caveats: More hydrophobic TRB CDR3s were found in CXCR3-positive naive cells than in CXCR3-negative naive cells.

These receptors' antigens are unknown. UMI labels and 5' RACE were used to prepare the TRB cDNA libraries. One entry per CDR3 protein, without DNA, is what TCRdb gives after re-calling the 5' RACE reads. Its listing shows 120,000 to 150,000 distinct CDR3 sequences. Sequences were obtained from naive CXCR3+ CD8+ T cells from blood. Subset described: CD45RO-CCR7+CD27+CD95- naive CD8+ T cells expressing CXCR3 (TNR3+). Source of these receptors: a human donor in good health. Some clones in this sample may be carry-over from other donors' samples.

The chain is built from TRBV12-3 or TRBV12-4 and TRBJ2-1; the TCRdb call, TRBD2, lacks DNA for checking. The CDR3 consists of 14 residues. CDR3 loop: CASSFAGLNNEQFF.

This rearrangement joins TRBV7-9 to TRBJ2-1; TCRdb designates TRBD1, a call that cannot be tested without DNA. The CDR3 is made up of 14 amino acids. Germline V gene data show CDR1 as SEHNR and CDR2 as FQNEAQ (reference sequence). CDR3 loop: CASSLRYQGYEQFF.

The rearrangement uses TRBV9 and TRBJ2-3; TCRdb gives TRBD2 as the D gene, but with no DNA this cannot be confirmed. The CDR3 covers 18 residues. Germline-derived CDR1 and CDR2 are SGDLS and YYNGEE. The CDR3 reads CASSVGSASSGGADTQYF.

This chain joins TRBV12-3 or TRBV12-4 and TRBJ2-7; the TCRdb D gene call, TRBD2, has no DNA to confirm it. There are 15 residues in the CDR3. CDR3 protein: CASSSTGTSSYEQYF.

The rearrangement uses TRBV28 and TRBJ2-5; TCRdb names TRBD1, which stays unverified in the absence of DNA. Per the germline V gene, CDR1 is MDHEN and CDR2 is SYDVKM. The CDR3 has 14 amino acids. The CDR3 loop is CASTLGGSKETQYF.

The chain carries TRBV5-6 and TRBJ1-2; no DNA is available, so the TRBD1 call from TCRdb remains unchecked. The CDR3 extends over 15 amino acids. Per germline, CDR1 SGHDT and CDR2 YYEEEE. The CDR3 here is CASSLGQVTNYGYTF. The complete variable domain, with remaining parts taken from reference TRBV5-6 and TRBJ1-2, reads DAGVTQSPTHLIKTRGQQVTLRCSPKSGHDTVSWYQQALGQGPQFIFQYYEEEERQRGNFPDRFSGHQFPNYSSELNVNALLLGDSALYLCASSLGQVTNYGYTFGSGTRLTVV.

The genes are TRBV7-3 and TRBJ2-3; TCRdb's D gene call, TRBD1, goes unchecked for lack of DNA. Germline V gives CDR1 SGHTA, CDR2 FQGTGA. CDR3 size: 16 residues. CDR3 sequence: CASSLTEGPSTDTQYF.

The J gene is TRBJ1-1, the V gene TRBV6-6; without DNA, the TCRdb call of TRBD1 cannot be checked. The CDR3 runs 14 residues. The germline gives CDR1 MNHNY, CDR2 SVGAGI (reference sequence). This CDR3 is CASSHTGANTEAFF.

The chain recombines TRBV29-1 with TRBJ2-3; TCRdb proposes TRBD1, but this gene call is untestable without DNA. In germline, CDR1 is SQVTM, CDR2 ANQGSEA. This CDR3 contains 17 residues. CDR3 amino acids: CSVEDSRHGGSTDTQYF.

The chain is built from TRBV23-1 and TRBJ2-7; no DNA is available, so the TRBD1 call from TCRdb remains unchecked. TRBV23-1 is an ORF, with its function uncertain. This CDR3 spans 14 amino acids. The CDR3 here is CASSLHGQHYEQYF.

The rearrangement links TRBV11-2 to TRBJ2-2; TCRdb picks TRBD2, but there is no DNA to check that call. CDR3 length: 17 residues. CDR1 is SGHAT, CDR2 FQNNGV, per germline. The chain's CDR3 is CASSWGLAGENTGELFF. The complete variable domain, with remaining parts taken from reference TRBV11-2 and TRBJ2-2, reads EAGVAQSPRYKIIEKRQSVAFWCNPISGHATLYWYQQILGQGPKLLIQFQNNGVVDDSQLPKDRFSAERLKGVDSTLKIQPAKLEDSAVYLCASSWGLAGENTGELFFGEGSRLTVL.

The chain joins TRBV15 to TRBJ2-7. The CDR3 consists of 13 residues. Germline lookup yields CDR1 LNHNV and CDR2 YYDKDF (reference sequence). CDR3 amino acids: CATSLRTVHEQYF.

This rearrangement joins TRBV12-3 or TRBV12-4 to TRBJ1-4; lacking DNA, the TRBD1 call made by TCRdb goes unchecked. CDR3 size: 14 residues. CDR3 sequence reads: CASSLPGINEKLFF.

The V gene is TRBV29-1, the J gene TRBJ2-2; checking the TCRdb D call of TRBD1 is not possible without DNA. The germline CDR1 and CDR2 sequences are SQVTM and ANQGSEA. The CDR3 extends over 12 amino acids. The CDR3 sequence: CSAWRGTGELFF.

The V and J genes are TRBV10-3 and TRBJ2-1; there is no DNA to check the TCRdb D call of TRBD2. The CDR3 covers 15 residues. The V gene's germline CDR1 is ENHRY and CDR2 SYGVKD. The CDR3 spells CAISAGTSGGYEQFF.

This sequence joins TRBV19 and TRBJ1-5. Looked up from germline, CDR1 is LNHDA and CDR2 is SQIVND (reference sequence). The length of the CDR3 is 12 residues. The CDR3 spells CARSVSNQPEHF.

The chain has TRBV4-1 and TRBJ1-6; TCRdb selects TRBD1, and the lack of DNA leaves this call unchecked. Germline-derived CDR1 and CDR2 are MGHRA and YSYEKL. The CDR3 extends over 14 amino acids. The chain's CDR3 is CASSGTGDNSPLHF.

The V call is TRBV12-3 or TRBV12-4, the J call TRBJ2-1; TCRdb's D call, TRBD2, is unchecked because there is no DNA. The length of the CDR3 is 17 residues. The CDR3 loop reads CASTLVPGLAGVNEQFF.

The chain links TRBV14 to TRBJ1-3; absent DNA, TCRdb's TRBD1 call cannot be checked. This CDR3 is built from 15 residues. Germline V gene lookup returns CDR1 SGHDN and CDR2 FVKESK. This CDR3 reads CASGQYRGLGNTIYF.